The 15 T cell receptor beta chains listed next were all sequenced from one sample in a study of cytomegalovirus exposure and HLA in healthy donors. In the PCR, 60 Vbeta and 13 Jbeta primers were used. Sequenced by immunoSEQ multiplex PCR; TCRdb stores in-frame clones only, minus some. The sample lists some 110,000 clones, 80% to 85% seen once, with more than 20% in the top ten. Sequencing used PBMCs. The receptors were sampled from a man aged 30-40 years in good health and CMV-seropositive.

CDR3 DNA: TGTGCCAGCATGGACCCTCCTGGACAGGGTAAGGATGAGCAGTTCTTC. Translating it yields CASMDPPGQGKDEQFF. The gene calls are TRBV6-6 and TRBJ2-1, with 8 positions matching TRBD1. Germline CDR1 and CDR2: MNHNY and SVGAGI (reference sequence). V trimming: 7 bases; J trimming: 8 bases; junction bases outside the gene matches: 16. The CDR3 totals 16 residues.

The chain links TRBV10-3 to TRBJ2-7, with 11 bases lining up with TRBD1. The CDR3 extends over 16 amino acids. V shed 7 bases, J shed 1 base, and the junction held 9 bases outside the gene matches. Germline V lookup: CDR1 ENHRY, CDR2 SYGVKD. The CDR3 DNA follows: TGTGCCATCAAGATGCCGGGACAGGGGGAGTCCTACGAGCAGTACTTC. Translated, it gives CAIKMPGQGESYEQYF.

The sample holds a few counts of this clone. The chain is built from TRBV11-2 and TRBJ1-6; 8 bases line up with TRBD1. The CDR3 is 17 residues long. Germline CDR1 is SGHAT and CDR2 is FQNNGV. Losses at the gene ends were 4 bases for V and 10 bases for J; bases not matched to a gene: 15. CDR3 amino acids: CASSSIPTFDRGSPLHF. CDR3 nucleotide sequence: TGTGCCAGCAGCTCCATACCGACGTTCGACAGGGGCTCACCCCTCCACTTT.

V and J are TRBV9 and TRBJ1-2; D is unresolved. The germline gives CDR1 SGDLS, CDR2 YYNGEE. The CDR3 has 13 residues. Trimming removed 3 bases from V and 2 bases from J, with 8 bases in between. CDR3 DNA sequence: TGTGCCAGCAGCGCCTTAATAAACTATGGCTACACCTTC. Residues: CASSALINYGYTF.

The chain couples TRBV19 to TRBJ1-4; 7 bases match TRBD1. The V gene's germline CDR1 is LNHDA and CDR2 SQIVND (reference sequence). The V segment lost 3 bases and the J segment 6 bases; nucleotides outside the gene matches: 7. The CDR3 covers 15 residues. The CDR3 DNA follows: TGTGCCAGTAGTATGGGCAGGGGGAGTTATGAAAAACTGTTTTTT. Protein: CASSMGRGSYEKLFF.

This sequence joins TRBV5-1 and TRBJ2-2, with 13 bases that match TRBD2. Germline trimming cut 3 bases from V and 4 bases from J; bases unmatched to any gene: 0. Germline CDR1 SGHRS, CDR2 YFSETQ. The CDR3 is 15 residues long. The CDR3: CASSWTSGGTGELFF. CDR3 DNA sequence: TGCGCCAGCAGCTGGACTAGCGGGGGCACCGGGGAGCTGTTTTTT.

DNA for the CDR3: TGTGCCGGCCTAGACAGATACAATGAGCAGTTCTTC. Translation: CAGLDRYNEQFF. The chain links TRBV19 to TRBJ2-1; weak D call: TRBD1 (5 bases). The germline CDR1 and CDR2 sequences are LNHDA and SQIVND (reference sequence). The CDR3 sequence is 12 residues long. Trimming took 11 bases from V and 4 from J, leaving 12 bases between them.

This clone showed up just once. This chain links TRBV11-3 with TRBJ2-3; weak D call: TRBD1 (5 bases). The germline V and J ends were trimmed by 7 bases and 0 bases, with 11 bases remaining between them. CDR1 is SGHNT, CDR2 YENEEA, per germline. CDR3 length: 14 residues. The CDR3, as DNA: TGTGCCAGCAACAGGCGTGCTAGCACAGATACGCAGTATTTT. It codes for CASNRRASTDTQYF.

This sequence joins TRBV2 and TRBJ1-2; D possibly corresponds to TRBD1 (5 bases). With 7 bases removed from V and 4 bases from J, the gap between germline ends came to 10 bases. CDR3 size: 12 residues. Per the germline V gene, CDR1 is SNHLY and CDR2 is FYNNEI. The CDR3 bases are TGTGCCAGCACCGAGGGACTCTATGGCTACACCTTC. It specifies CASTEGLYGYTF. Using reference TRBV2 and TRBJ1-2 for the parts outside the CDR3, the full variable domain is EPEVTQTPSHQVTQMGQEVILRCVPISNHLYFYWYRQILGQKVEFLVSFYNNEISEKSEIFDDQFSVERPDGSNFTLKIRSTKLEDSAMYFCASTEGLYGYTFGSGTRLTVV.

V is TRBV5-1 and J is TRBJ2-1; 11 bases match TRBD2. The CDR3 runs 15 residues. The V gene's germline CDR1 is SGHRS and CDR2 YFSETQ. Trimming cost V 7 bases and J 6 bases; bases outside gene matches: 9. DNA for the CDR3: TGCGCCAGCCGACTAGCGGGAATTCCAAGCAATGAGCAGTTCTTC. This gives the protein CASRLAGIPSNEQFF.

This clone was observed once. The chain is built from TRBV28 and TRBJ2-4; TRBD1 is a possible D gene (6 bases). Looked up from germline, CDR1 is MDHEN and CDR2 is SYDVKM. The CDR3 consists of 12 residues. V was shortened by 2 bases and J by 12 bases, with 11 bases between the two germline ends. DNA for the CDR3: TGTGCCAGCAGTTTACCAGGGGCCAATCAGTACTTC. This gives the protein CASSLPGANQYF.

This chain links TRBV19 with TRBJ2-3, with 7 bases fitting TRBD1. After removal of 6 bases from V and 10 bases from J, the junction contained 10 bases not matched to a gene. CDR1 and CDR2 (germline): LNHDA, SQIVND (reference sequence). The CDR3 spans 13 residues. CDR3 protein: CASSPGQQRAQYF. CDR3 nucleotide sequence: TGTGCCAGTAGCCCGGGACAGCAAAGAGCGCAGTATTTT.

The chain uses TRBV14 and TRBJ2-7; 10 bases are a match to TRBD1. V lost 0 bases, J lost 0 bases, and 2 bases stayed unmatched. Per germline, CDR1 SGHDN and CDR2 FVKESK. The CDR3 sequence is 16 residues long. The CDR3 DNA is TGTGCCAGCAGCCAAGATAGGGACAGGGGCTCCTACGAGCAGTACGTC. Amino acids: CASSQDRDRGSYEQYV.

This chain uses TRBV30 with TRBJ1-2, with D tentatively TRBD1 (5 bases). CDR1 GTSNPN and CDR2 SVGIG come from the germline V gene (reference sequence). Trimming took 3 bases from V and 0 from J, leaving 14 bases between them. This CDR3 is 15 amino acids long. CDR3 nucleotides: TGTGCCTGGAGCCCACCGGGGGGGGCTAACTATGGCTACACCTTC. This gives the protein CAWSPPGGANYGYTF.

The CDR3 nucleotides are TGTGCCAGCAGCATACTAGCGCAGAGGTCAGATACGCAGTATTTT. It is translated as CASSILAQRSDTQYF. The chain joins TRBV7-2 to TRBJ2-3; 7 nucleotides align to TRBD2. V shed 5 bases and J 4 bases; nucleotides not matched to a gene: 9. The CDR3 has 15 amino acids. Germline V gene sequence: CDR1 SGHTA, CDR2 FQGNSA.